The clone carrying this TCR beta chain showed up many times. The antigen remains unidentified. Unique molecular identifiers were used to barcode this TCRbeta library. Each CDR3 protein gets one entry after TCRdb re-called the PCR reads with MiXCR. Found here are nearly 200,000 distinct CDR3 sequences, around 5.9% of them singletons; the top ten hold around 4.3%. This specimen belongs to a study of T-cell reconstitution after alpha-beta-depleted transplantation in children. Findings and limits, study-wide: The study reportedly traced alpha-beta T cells about two months after transplant to several hundred expanded graft clones. For some patients, TCRbeta diversity was high at day 60 because of recipient T cells and thymic progenitors that survived. Newly generated T cells supplied most T-cell counts and diversity one year post-transplant.

The CDR3 loop spans 16 amino acids. V lost 3 bases, J lost 6 bases, and 7 bases stayed unmatched. Germline V gene lookup returns CDR1 ENHRY and CDR2 SYGVKD. V gene TRBV10-3 combines with J gene TRBJ1-5; TRBD1 agrees at 11 bases. Source: PBMCs, taken before TCRalphabeta/CD19-depleted stem cell transplant. The sequence was obtained from a girl under two years old with combined immunodeficiency, due to receive a stem cell transplant. The chain's CDR3 is CAISDPGQGVGQPQHF. CDR3 in DNA: TGTGCCATCAGTGATCCGGGACAGGGGGTAGGTCAGCCCCAGCATTTT.